This T cell receptor beta chain is from a study of T cell repertoires in cytomegalovirus infection (dated 2019 in TCRdb). Regarding the study in general: The peptide stimulations were aimed at well-studied HLA-B-restricted epitopes as well as recently identified HLA-C-restricted CMV epitopes, whose presentation resists viral immunomodulation. The HLA type of each donor mattered for the analysis, because public TCR beta signatures pointed to carriage of CMV infection along with the matching HLA type. Points the paper makes about the study in general: In both this cohort and an independent 352-donor cohort, the cumulative frequency of public TCR beta family members distinguished carriers of CMV infection plus the relevant HLA type. The ex vivo response was dominated by HLA-C-restricted CMV-specific TCR beta clonotypes, which also provided the single most frequent clonotype in two of eight donors.

The treatment or condition label on this specimen signifies: in vitro stimulation with specific CMV peptide epitopes to enrich CMV-specific T cells. The sequencer listed for this sample is Illumina HiSeq 1500. Using fastp trimming at Q25 and MiXCR clonotype assembly, TCRdb reanalyzed the public sequencing data and kept in-frame beta chains. Every entry covers one CDR3 protein and lists the most common genes and DNA from its rows. The sample has about half a million distinct CDR3 sequences on record, more than 40% of them singletons. Around 44% of the sample is held by the ten biggest clonotypes. The germline V gene encodes CDR1 SGHTA and CDR2 FQGNSA. V is cut by 1 base and J by 1 base, and the space between the germline ends is 9 bases. The CDR3, from cysteine to phenylalanine, totals 15 residues. CDR3 DNA only is kept here, 45 bases in frame from base 1. To note about this clonotype: Its antigen has not been determined. Per-base quality was not reported, and no clone a single base away is much larger than it.

Source: cultured PBMCs, taken from culture after CMV antigen stimulation. The chain joins TRBV7-2 to TRBJ2-3, with the D gene call left open. The receptor's source is a human donor in good health (CMV status not recorded). Some clones in this sample may be carry-over from other donors' samples. The CDR3 is CASSLVRLGTDTQYF. The DNA reads as follows: TGTGCCAGCAGCTTAGTCAGACTCGGCACAGATACGCAGTATTTT. The CDR3, completed at both ends by the reference TRBV7-2 and TRBJ2-3 genes, gives the full variable domain GAGVSQSPSNKVTEKGKDVELRCDPISGHTALYWYRQSLGQGLEFLIYFQGNSAPDKSGLPSDRFSAERTGGSVSTLTIQRTQQEDSAVYLCASSLVRLGTDTQYFGPGTRLTVL.